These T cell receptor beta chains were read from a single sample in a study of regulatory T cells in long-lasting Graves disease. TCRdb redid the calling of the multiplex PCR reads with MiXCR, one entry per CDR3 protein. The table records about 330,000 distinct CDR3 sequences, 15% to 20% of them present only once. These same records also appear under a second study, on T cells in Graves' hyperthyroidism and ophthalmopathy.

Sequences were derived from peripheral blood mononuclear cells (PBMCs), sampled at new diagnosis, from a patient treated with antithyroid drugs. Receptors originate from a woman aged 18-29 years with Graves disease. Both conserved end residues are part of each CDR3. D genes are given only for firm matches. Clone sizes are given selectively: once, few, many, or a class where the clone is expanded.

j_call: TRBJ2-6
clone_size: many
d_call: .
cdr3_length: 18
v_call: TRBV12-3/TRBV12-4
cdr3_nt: TGTGCCAGCAGTGGGGGGAGACGGCGGCTCTCTGGGGCCAACGTCCTGACTTTC
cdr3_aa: CASSGGRRRLSGANVLTF

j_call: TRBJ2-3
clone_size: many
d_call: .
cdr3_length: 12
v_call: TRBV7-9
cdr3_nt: TGTGCCAGCAGCTTGGAGGATTTAACGCAGTATTTT
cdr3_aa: CASSLEDLTQYF

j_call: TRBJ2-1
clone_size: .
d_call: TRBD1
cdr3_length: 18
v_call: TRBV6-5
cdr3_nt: TGTGCCAGCAGTTACTCTGTGGAAGGGACAGTTTCCTACAATGAGCAGTTCTTC
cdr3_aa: CASSYSVEGTVSYNEQFF

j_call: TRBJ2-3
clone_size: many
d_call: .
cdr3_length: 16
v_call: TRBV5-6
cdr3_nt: TGTGCCAGCAGCTTGGAGGGCAGATGGGGTCGGAATACGCAGTATTTT
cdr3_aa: CASSLEGRWGRNTQYF

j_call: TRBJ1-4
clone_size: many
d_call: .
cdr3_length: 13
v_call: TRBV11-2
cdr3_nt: TGTGCCAGCAGCCTCCAGGGTTGGGAAAAACTGTTTTTT
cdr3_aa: CASSLQGWEKLFF

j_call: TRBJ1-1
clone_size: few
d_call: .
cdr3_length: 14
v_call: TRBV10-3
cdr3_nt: TGTGCCATTAGCCAGAAGGGAGTTAACACTGAAGCTTTCTTT
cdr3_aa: CAISQKGVNTEAFF

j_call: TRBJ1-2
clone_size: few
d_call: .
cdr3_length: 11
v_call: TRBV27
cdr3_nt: TGTGCCACCAGGGAGTACTATGGCTACACCTTC
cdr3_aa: CATREYYGYTF

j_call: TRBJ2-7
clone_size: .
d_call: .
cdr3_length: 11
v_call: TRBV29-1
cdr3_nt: TGCAGCGTTGTAAGGGACTACGAGCAGTACTTC
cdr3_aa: CSVVRDYEQYF

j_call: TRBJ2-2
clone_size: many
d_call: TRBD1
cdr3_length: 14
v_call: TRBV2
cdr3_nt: TGTGCCTCGACCGGGACAGGGGCGGCCGGGGAGCTGTTTTTT
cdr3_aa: CASTGTGAAGELFF

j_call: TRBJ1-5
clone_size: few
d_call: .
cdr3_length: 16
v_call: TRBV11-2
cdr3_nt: TGTGCCAGCAGCTCAATATCCGGGACGAGCAATCAGCCCCGGCATTTT
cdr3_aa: CASSSISGTSNQPRHF

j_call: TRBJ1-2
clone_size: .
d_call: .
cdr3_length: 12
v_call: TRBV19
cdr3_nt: TGTGCCAGTAGTTCCGGACAGCCTGGCTACACCTTC
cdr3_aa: CASSSGQPGYTF

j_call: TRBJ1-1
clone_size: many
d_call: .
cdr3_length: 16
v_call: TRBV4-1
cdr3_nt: TGCGCCAGCAGCCAGGTGTGGATGGGTGAGGGGACTGAAGCTTTCTTT
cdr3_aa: CASSQVWMGEGTEAFF

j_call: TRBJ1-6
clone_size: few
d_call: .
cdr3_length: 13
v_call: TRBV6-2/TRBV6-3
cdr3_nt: TGTGCCAGCAGACCCGACAGAAATTCACCCCTCCACTTT
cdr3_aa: CASRPDRNSPLHF

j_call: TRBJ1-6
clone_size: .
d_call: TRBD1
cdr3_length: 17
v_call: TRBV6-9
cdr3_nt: TGTGCCAGCAGTTACCTCCACCCGGACAGGGATAATTCACCCCTCCACTTT
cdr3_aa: CASSYLHPDRDNSPLHF

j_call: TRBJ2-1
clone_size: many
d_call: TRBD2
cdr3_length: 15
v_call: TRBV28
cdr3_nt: TGTGCCAGCAGTCCCCGGACTAGTCGGACATATGAGCAGTTCTTC
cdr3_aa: CASSPRTSRTYEQFF

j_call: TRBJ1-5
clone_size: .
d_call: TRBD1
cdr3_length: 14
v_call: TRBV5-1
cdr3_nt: TGCGCCAGCAGCATAGGACAGGGCAATCAGCCCCGGCATTTT
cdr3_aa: CASSIGQGNQPRHF

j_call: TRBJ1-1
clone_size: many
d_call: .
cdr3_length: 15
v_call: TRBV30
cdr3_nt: TGTGCCTGGAGTGTACGGGGGGGCTACAACACTGAAGCTTTCTTT
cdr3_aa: CAWSVRGGYNTEAFF

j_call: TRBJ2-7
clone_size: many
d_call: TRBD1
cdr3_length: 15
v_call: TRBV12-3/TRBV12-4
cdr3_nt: TGTGCCAGCAGTTTAATCGGGACAGGGTACTACGAGCAGTACTTC
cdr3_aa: CASSLIGTGYYEQYF

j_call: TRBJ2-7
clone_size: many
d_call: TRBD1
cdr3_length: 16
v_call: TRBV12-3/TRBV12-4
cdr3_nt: TGTGCCAGCAGTTTGCCACCGGGACAGGGCCCGCGCGAGCAGTACTTC
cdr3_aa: CASSLPPGQGPREQYF

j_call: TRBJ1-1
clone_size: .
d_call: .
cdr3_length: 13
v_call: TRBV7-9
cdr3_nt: TGTGCCGGTAGCAGGGCACGGAACACTGAAGCTCTCTTT
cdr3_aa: CAGSRARNTEALF

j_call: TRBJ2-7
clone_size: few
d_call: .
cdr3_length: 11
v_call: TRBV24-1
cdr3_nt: TGTGCCTTTCGCGACAGCCACGAGCAGTACTTC
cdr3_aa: CAFRDSHEQYF

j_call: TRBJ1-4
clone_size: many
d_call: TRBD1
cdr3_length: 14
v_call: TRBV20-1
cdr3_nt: TGCAGTGCTGGCCAACAGGGGACGAATGAAAAACTGTTTTTT
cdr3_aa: CSAGQQGTNEKLFF

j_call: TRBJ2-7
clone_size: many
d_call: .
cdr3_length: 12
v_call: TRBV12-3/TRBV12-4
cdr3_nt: TGTGCCAGCAGCTTCAAAGGATACGAGCAGTACTTC
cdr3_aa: CASSFKGYEQYF

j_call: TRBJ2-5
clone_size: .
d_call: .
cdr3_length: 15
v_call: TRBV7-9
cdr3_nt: TGTGCCAGCAGCTTAAGAGGCAGGCCCCAAGAGACCCAGTACTTC
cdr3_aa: CASSLRGRPQETQYF

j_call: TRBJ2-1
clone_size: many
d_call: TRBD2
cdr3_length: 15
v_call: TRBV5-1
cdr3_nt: TGCGCCAGCAGCTTGCTAGCGGGGGCCTACAATGAGCAGTTCTTC
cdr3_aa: CASSLLAGAYNEQFF

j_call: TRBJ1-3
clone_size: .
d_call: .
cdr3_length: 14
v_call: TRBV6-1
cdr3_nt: TGTGCCAGCAGTGGACAGATCTCTGGAAACACCATATATTTT
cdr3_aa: CASSGQISGNTIYF

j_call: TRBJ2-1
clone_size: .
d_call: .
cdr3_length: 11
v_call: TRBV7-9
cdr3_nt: TGTGCCAGCAGGTCGGATAATGAGCAGTTCTTC
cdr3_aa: CASRSDNEQFF

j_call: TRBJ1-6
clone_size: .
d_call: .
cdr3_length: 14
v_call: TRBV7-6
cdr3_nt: TGTGCCAGCAGCTTAGGAGGGTTGGGTTCACCCCTCCACTTT
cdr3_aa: CASSLGGLGSPLHF

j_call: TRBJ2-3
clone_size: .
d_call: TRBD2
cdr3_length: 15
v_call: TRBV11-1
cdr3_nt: TGTGCCAGCAGCCCGGGGACTAGCGGGGGAAGTACGCAGTATTTT
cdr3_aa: CASSPGTSGGSTQYF